The clone carrying this TCR beta chain was seen repeatedly, ten times or more. This sample stems from a study of T cells in Graves' hyperthyroidism and ophthalmopathy. This CDR3 is built from 13 residues. Trimming cost V 4 bases and J 4 bases, with 10 bases left between them. The cohort's ophthalmopathy patients, a group with duration under 3 months, had a Clinical Activity Score of at least 3 and a NOSPECS grade of at least 4. The investigators amplified TCR beta CDR3 regions from RNA transcripts. A set of HTBI primers served as the primers for a first-round RT-PCR of the TCR CDR3. Via MiXCR, TCRdb re-called the multiplex PCR reads, giving one row per CDR3 protein. The data contain about half a million distinct CDR3 sequences, approximately 24% of them singletons.

Sample: blood. This clonotype was obtained from a young woman with Graves' ophthalmopathy. This rearrangement joins TRBV12-3 or TRBV12-4 to TRBJ1-2; D may be TRBD1 (5 bases). CDR3 coding DNA: TGTGCCAGCAGTTCTCCCGACAGCTATGGCTACACCTTC. Translated, it gives CASSSPDSYGYTF.